This T cell receptor (beta chain) is drawn from a study of OX40 agonist ivuxolimab in advanced cancers. Only in-frame clones appear in the TCRdb table, and some are missing; sequencing was by immunoSEQ multiplex PCR. The table has 20,000 to 30,000 clones, approximately 91% seen once. The CDR3 consists of 12 residues. V lost 10 bases and J 4 bases, leaving 10 bases between the germline ends. Germline assignment: CDR1 LGHNT and CDR2 FRNRAP. Sequencing used CD4+ or CD8+ T cells sorted from blood, obtained in a trial of the OX40 agonist ivuxolimab. The chain has TRBV12-5 and TRBJ2-2, with D uncertain. The sequence derives from an adult with an advanced solid tumor such as melanoma, head and neck, liver or kidney cancer. This chain's CDR3 is CAKVEVTGELFF. For the CDR3, the DNA is TGTGCTAAGGTGGAAGTCACCGGGGAGCTGTTTTTT.